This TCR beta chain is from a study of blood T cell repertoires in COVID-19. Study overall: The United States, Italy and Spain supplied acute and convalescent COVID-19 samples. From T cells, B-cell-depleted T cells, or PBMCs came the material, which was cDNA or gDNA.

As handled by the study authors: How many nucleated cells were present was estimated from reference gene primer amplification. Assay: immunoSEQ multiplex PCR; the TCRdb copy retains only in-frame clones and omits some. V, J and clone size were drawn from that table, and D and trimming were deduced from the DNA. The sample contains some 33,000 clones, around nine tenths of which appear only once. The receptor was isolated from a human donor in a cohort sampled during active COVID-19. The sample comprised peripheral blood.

The CDR3 sequence is CASSVSAGWGVDTEAFF. DNA for the CDR3: TGTGCCAGCAGCGTGAGCGCAGGGTGGGGTGTGGACACTGAAGCTTTCTTT. The rearrangement links TRBV11-2 to TRBJ1-1; maybe TRBD1 (5 bases). Trimming took 5 bases from V and 3 from J, leaving 22 bases between them. This CDR3 comprises 17 residues. Germline values: CDR1 SGHAT, CDR2 FQNNGV.